This T cell receptor (beta chain) came from a study of blood T cell repertoires in COVID-19. About the research overall: Samples taken during acute and convalescent COVID-19 were collected in the United States, Italy and Spain. T cells, B-cell-depleted T cells, or PBMCs supplied cDNA or gDNA.

The V gene's germline CDR1 is MNHEY and CDR2 SVGAGI. With 5 bases clipped from V and 8 bases from J, the junction kept 6 bases outside the gene matches. The CDR3 totals 14 residues. Study processing details: Quantification of nucleated cells was approximated via reference gene primer amplification. Profiled with immunoSEQ multiplex PCR; TCRdb holds only in-frame clones, not every one. That table is the source of V, J and clone size, and D and trimming were worked out from the DNA. The profile shows about 88,000 clones, around 67% of them singletons. The receptor was isolated from a woman in her fifties or sixties in a cohort sampled during active or convalescent COVID-19. Input material: peripheral blood. The chain is built from TRBV6-5 and TRBJ1-4; 9 nucleotides line up with TRBD1. The CDR3 DNA follows: TGTGCCAGCAGTCCGAACAGGGGGCGCGAAAAACTGTTTTTT. This codes for CASSPNRGREKLFF.